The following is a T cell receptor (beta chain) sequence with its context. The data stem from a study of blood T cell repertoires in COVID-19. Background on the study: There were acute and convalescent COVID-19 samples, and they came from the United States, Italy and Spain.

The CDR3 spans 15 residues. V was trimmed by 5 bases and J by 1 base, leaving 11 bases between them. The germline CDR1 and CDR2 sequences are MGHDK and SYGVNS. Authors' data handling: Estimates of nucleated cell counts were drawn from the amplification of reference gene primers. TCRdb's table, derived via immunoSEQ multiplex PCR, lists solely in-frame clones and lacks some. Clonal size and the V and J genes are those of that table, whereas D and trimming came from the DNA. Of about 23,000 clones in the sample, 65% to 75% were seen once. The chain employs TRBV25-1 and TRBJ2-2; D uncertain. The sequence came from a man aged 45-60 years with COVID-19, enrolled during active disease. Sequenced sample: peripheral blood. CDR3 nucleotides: TGTGCCAGCAGTCCCAGTACAGTGAACACCGGGGAGCTGTTTTTT. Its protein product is CASSPSTVNTGELFF. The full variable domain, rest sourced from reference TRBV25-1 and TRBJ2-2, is EADIYQTPRYLVIGTGKKITLECSQTMGHDKMYWYQQDPGMELHLIHYSYGVNSTEKGDLSSESTVSRIRTEHFPLTLESARPSHTSQYLCASSPSTVNTGELFFGEGSRLTVL.